This T cell receptor beta chain came from a study of human T cells and chemical hapten exposure. Across the study: The scalp of each patient received a weekly diphenylcyclopropenone dose for the full roughly 25-week study.

Regarding time point: patch test 2, 6 weeks after DPC sensitization. Treatment: therapeutic diphenylcyclopropenone sensitization with weekly scalp DPC. V was trimmed by 3 bases and J by 6 bases, leaving 11 bases between them. The CDR3 is 13 residues long. Unique molecular identifiers were affixed to discrete cDNA molecules within the library. TCRdb reprocessed the RACE reads with MiXCR, giving one entry per CDR3 protein. The sample holds around 82,000 distinct CDR3 sequences, 6.6% seen once. Study findings and constraints: It was expanded TCRs that formed significantly more large CDR3 similarity clusters than controls did. Following DPC sensitization, TCRs present above 1 in 1000 frequency showed no change.

In regard to this clonotype: The antigen remains undetermined.

The chain carries TRBV12-3 or TRBV12-4 and TRBJ1-1; tentative D call: TRBD1 (5 bases). The source was whole blood, collected in connection with sensitization to the hapten diphenylcyclopropenone (DPC). The clonotype originates from a woman in her 30s with alopecia areata. Some clones in this sample may be carry-over from other donors' samples. CDR3 bases: TGTGCCAGCAGTTTTGGGGGGTGGGCTGAAGCTTTCTTT. It encodes CASSFGGWAEAFF.